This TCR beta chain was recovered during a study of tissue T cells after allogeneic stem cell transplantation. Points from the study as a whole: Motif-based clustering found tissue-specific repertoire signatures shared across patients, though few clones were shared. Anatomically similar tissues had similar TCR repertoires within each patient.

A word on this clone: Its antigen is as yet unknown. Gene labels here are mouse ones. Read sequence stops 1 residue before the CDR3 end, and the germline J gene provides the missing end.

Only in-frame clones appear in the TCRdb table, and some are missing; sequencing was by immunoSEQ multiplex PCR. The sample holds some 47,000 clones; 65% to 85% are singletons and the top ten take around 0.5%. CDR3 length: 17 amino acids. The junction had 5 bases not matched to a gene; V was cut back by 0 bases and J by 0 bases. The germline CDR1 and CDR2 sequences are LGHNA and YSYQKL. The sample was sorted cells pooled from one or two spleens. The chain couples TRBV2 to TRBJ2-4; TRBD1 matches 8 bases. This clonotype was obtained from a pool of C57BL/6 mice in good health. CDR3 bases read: TGTGCCAGCAGCCAAGATGGGCAGGGGGCTAGTCAAAACACCTTGTAC. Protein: CASSQDGQGASQNTLY. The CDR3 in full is CASSQDGQGASQNTLYF. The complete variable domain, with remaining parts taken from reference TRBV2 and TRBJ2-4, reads DPKIIQKPKYLVAVTGSEKILICEQYLGHNAMYWYRQSAKKPLEFMFSYSYQKLMDNQTASSRFQPQSSKKNHLDLQITALKPDDSATYFCASSQDGQGASQNTLYFGAGTRLSVL.